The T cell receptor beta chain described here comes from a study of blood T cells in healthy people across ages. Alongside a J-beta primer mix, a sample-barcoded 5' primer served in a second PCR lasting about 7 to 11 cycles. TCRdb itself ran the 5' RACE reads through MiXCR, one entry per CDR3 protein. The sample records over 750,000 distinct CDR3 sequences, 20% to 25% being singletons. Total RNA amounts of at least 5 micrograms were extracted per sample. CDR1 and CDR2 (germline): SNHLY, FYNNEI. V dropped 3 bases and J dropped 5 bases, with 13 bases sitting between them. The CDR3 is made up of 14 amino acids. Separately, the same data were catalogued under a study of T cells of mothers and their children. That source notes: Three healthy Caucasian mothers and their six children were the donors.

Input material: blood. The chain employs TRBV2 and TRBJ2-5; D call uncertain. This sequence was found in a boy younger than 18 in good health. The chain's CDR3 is CASSDPRASETQYF. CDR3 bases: TGTGCCAGCAGTGATCCCAGAGCATCGGAGACCCAGTACTTC.